The 23 T cell receptor beta chains given below trace back to one sample, sequenced in a study of a mutant IDH1 vaccine in newly diagnosed glioma. Time point noted: week 23, last vaccination. What each vaccine dose contained was 300 ug of mutant IDH1 20-mer peptide, accompanied by topical imiquimod. For these TCRs, the target antigens are not known. Libraries were prepared by immunoSEQ multiplex PCR; TCRdb keeps only in-frame clonotypes and omits some of them. The data show tens of thousands of clones, 87% seen once. The sample consisted of PBMCs, taken from a glioma patient whose treatment included an IDH1 peptide vaccine. These receptors originate from a man between 40 and 49 years old with glioma.

J is TRBJ2-7 and V is TRBV7-2, with a tentative D call TRBD2 (5 bases). The CDR3 is made up of 16 amino acids. V was trimmed by 1 base and J by 0 bases, leaving 13 bases between them. The V gene's germline CDR1 is SGHTA and CDR2 FQGNSA. The CDR3 DNA is TGTGCCAGCAGCTTAGGAATGGGAGAGGGCTCCTACGAGCAGTACTTC. Amino acid sequence: CASSLGMGEGSYEQYF.

The chain is built from TRBV10-3 and TRBJ2-7; 7 bases are shared with TRBD1. This CDR3 is 13 amino acids long. Germline values: CDR1 ENHRY, CDR2 SYGVKD. J was trimmed by 2 bases and V by 6 bases; bases with no gene match: 4. In DNA, the CDR3 is TGTGCCATCAGCGGGGACAGCACCTACGAGCAGTACTTC. Translated, it gives CAISGDSTYEQYF.

This clone was observed a single time. This chain connects TRBV15 to TRBJ1-2, with TRBD1 as a possible D gene (5 bases). The V gene's germline CDR1 is LNHNV and CDR2 YYDKDF (reference sequence). This CDR3 region has 13 residues. V was trimmed by 5 bases and J by 4 bases, leaving 11 bases between them. Here the CDR3 DNA reads TGTGCCACCAGCCTGGACACTCGCTATGGCTACACCTTC. Translating it yields CATSLDTRYGYTF.

The rearrangement joins TRBV7-7 to TRBJ2-5; TRBD1 agrees at 10 bases. Germline V gene sequence: CDR1 SSHAT, CDR2 FNYEAQ (reference sequence). This CDR3 has 15 amino acids. After removal of 0 bases from V and 4 bases from J, the junction contained 2 bases not matched to a gene. This chain's CDR3 is CASSLAGQGSETQYF. The DNA for the CDR3 is TGTGCCAGCAGCTTAGCGGGACAGGGGTCAGAGACCCAGTACTTC.

This clone has ten or more counts. The junction does not match germline at one end; this may be a read error. This chain connects TRBV2 to TRBJ1-3; D perhaps matches TRBD1 (6 bases). CDR1 and CDR2 (germline): SNHLY, FYNNEI. This CDR3 spans 13 amino acids. The CDR3 DNA is TGTGCCAGCAGTGGGAAACAGGGAAGCACCATATATTTT. Protein: CASSGKQGSTIYF.

This chain uses TRBV11-2 with TRBJ2-1; D is unresolved. V was pared by 5 bases and J by 11 bases, with 10 bases between. CDR3 size: 11 residues. Germline V gives CDR1 SGHAT, CDR2 FQNNGV. As DNA, the CDR3 is TGTGCCAGCAGCAAGACTCTTCAGCAGTTCTTC. Amino acids: CASSKTLQQFF.

V is TRBV7-9 and J is TRBJ2-7, with a possible D match to TRBD2 (6 bases). CDR3 size: 14 residues. Germline CDR1 and CDR2: SEHNR and FQNEAQ (reference sequence). Trimming stripped 5 bases from V and 2 bases from J, with 13 bases between. CDR3 DNA sequence: TGTGCCAGCAGCCCCTGGCGGGAAACCTACGAGCAGTACTTC. Amino acids: CASSPWRETYEQYF.

V usage is TRBV28 and J usage is TRBJ1-1, with D possibly matching TRBD1 (6 bases). This CDR3 is built from 15 residues. Germline CDR1 is MDHEN and CDR2 is SYDVKM. The V end lost 6 bases, the J end lost 1 base, and 15 bases lay between the germline ends. The CDR3 sequence is CASRTTGGANTEAFF. DNA for the CDR3: TGTGCCAGCAGGACGACGGGGGGGGCGAACACTGAAGCTTTCTTT. Combining the CDR3 with reference TRBV28 and TRBJ1-1 gives the whole variable domain DVKVTQSSRYLVKRTGEKVFLECVQDMDHENMFWYRQDPGLGLRLIYFSYDVKMKEKGDIPEGYSVSREKKERFSLILESASTNQTSMYLCASRTTGGANTEAFFGQGTRLTVV.

The chain couples TRBV6-5 to TRBJ2-7; D possibly corresponds to TRBD2 (5 bases). Germline values: CDR1 MNHEY, CDR2 SVGAGI. Trimming removed 6 bases at V and 3 bases at J, with 15 bases between. The CDR3 consists of 14 residues. CDR3 residues: CASSPWRRFYEQYF. CDR3 nucleotides: TGTGCCAGCAGCCCCTGGAGGAGATTCTACGAGCAGTACTTC.

The chain carries TRBV29-1 and TRBJ1-2, with D tentatively TRBD1 (6 bases). The V and J ends lost 6 bases and 7 bases respectively, with 21 bases between them. The CDR3 loop spans 14 amino acids. Germline loops: CDR1 SQVTM, CDR2 ANQGSEA. CDR3 loop: CSVPRIGGVRGYTF. The CDR3 region has the DNA TGCAGCGTACCTAGGATAGGGGGGGTGCGTGGCTACACCTTC.

With respect to this clone: A read error may produce the germline difference seen at one junction end. The chain employs TRBV14 and TRBJ1-1, with a tentative D call TRBD1 (6 bases). The CDR3 totals 14 residues. Germline lookup yields CDR1 SGHDN and CDR2 FVKESK. CDR3: CASGQGRGWGEAFF. CDR3 bases: TGTGCCAGCGGCCAAGGCAGGGGCTGGGGTGAAGCTTTCTTT.

The chain carries TRBV19 and TRBJ1-5; tentatively, D is TRBD1 (6 bases). V was cut by 5 bases and J by 2 bases, with 16 bases left in between. Looked up from germline, CDR1 is LNHDA and CDR2 is SQIVND (reference sequence). This CDR3 has 16 amino acids. The CDR3 reads CASSLYWGARNQPQHF. The CDR3 nucleotides are TGTGCCAGTAGTCTGTATTGGGGGGCGCGCAATCAGCCCCAGCATTTT.

The chain links TRBV28 to TRBJ2-7; TRBD1 matches at 7 bases. This CDR3 is 13 amino acids long. Germline V gives CDR1 MDHEN, CDR2 SYDVKM. Unmatched junction bases numbered 6, after V lost 4 bases and J lost 6 bases. The CDR3 bases are TGTGCCAGCAGTTCGACAGGGTCCCCCGAGCAGTACTTC. The encoded protein is CASSSTGSPEQYF.

The CDR3 reads CASRGRKVNQPQHF. The DNA for the CDR3 is TGTGCCAGTCGGGGACGGAAAGTCAATCAGCCCCAGCATTTT. V and J are TRBV19 and TRBJ1-5; TRBD1 is a possible D gene (5 bases). V shed 8 bases and J shed 3 bases, with 14 bases lying between them. CDR3 size: 14 residues. The V gene's germline CDR1 is LNHDA and CDR2 SQIVND (reference sequence).

V usage is TRBV5-3 and J usage is TRBJ2-1, with D possibly being TRBD1 (6 bases). TRBV5-3 is treated as an ORF (open reading frame) with a function not yet certain. The CDR3 has 14 residues. V lost 3 bases and J lost 6, with 13 bases in between. The CDR3 sequence is CARSSIRDINEQFF. For the CDR3, the DNA is TGTGCCAGAAGCTCCATCCGGGACATCAATGAGCAGTTCTTC.

The V and J genes are TRBV25-1 and TRBJ2-3; D unresolved. V was clipped by 1 base and J by 2 bases, with 4 bases between them. The CDR3 is made up of 13 amino acids. Looked up from germline, CDR1 is MGHDK and CDR2 is SYGVNS. CDR3 amino acids: CASSESPTDTQYF. CDR3 DNA: TGTGCCAGCAGTGAATCCCCCACAGATACGCAGTATTTT.

This clone was picked up a small number of times. The chain joins TRBV19 to TRBJ2-2; D is perhaps TRBD1 (5 bases). Germline values: CDR1 LNHDA, CDR2 SQIVND (reference sequence). V lost 7 bases to trimming and J lost 4 bases, with 16 bases between them. The CDR3 has 15 residues. The CDR3 DNA reads TGTGCCAGTAACTATAGACGGACAATCACCGGGGAGCTGTTTTTT. This sequence encodes CASNYRRTITGELFF. Drawing the rest from reference TRBV19 and TRBJ2-2, the complete variable domain is DGGITQSPKYLFRKEGQNVTLSCEQNLNHDAMYWYRQDPGQGLRLIYYSQIVNDFQKGDIAEGYSVSREKKESFPLTVTSAQKNPTAFYLCASNYRRTITGELFFGEGSRLTVL.

The CDR3 DNA sequence: TGTGCCAGCAGCTGGGGGCCTCAAGAGACCCAGTACTTC. It yields the protein CASSWGPQETQYF. The genes are TRBV7-2 and TRBJ2-5, with D possibly being TRBD1 (6 bases). V lost 4 bases, J lost 2 bases, and 8 bases lay in between. CDR1 is SGHTA and CDR2 is FQGNSA in the germline V gene. CDR3 length: 13 amino acids. The variable domain in full, with the rest retrieved from reference TRBV7-2 and TRBJ2-5, is GAGVSQSPSNKVTEKGKDVELRCDPISGHTALYWYRQSLGQGLEFLIYFQGNSAPDKSGLPSDRFSAERTGGSVSTLTIQRTQQEDSAVYLCASSWGPQETQYFGPGTRLLVL.

The chain uses TRBV4-1 and TRBJ2-6; D is perhaps TRBD1 (5 bases). This CDR3 comprises 16 residues. Trimming removed 1 base at V and 3 bases at J, with 10 bases between. Germline values: CDR1 MGHRA, CDR2 YSYEKL. As DNA, the CDR3 is TGCGCCAGCAGCCAAGTGACAGTGGGTGGGGCCAACGTCCTGACTTTC. It encodes CASSQVTVGGANVLTF.

This chain's CDR3 is CASSLDSAGREQYF. As DNA, the CDR3 is TGTGCCAGCAGCTTAGATTCCGCTGGGAGAGAGCAGTACTTC. This rearrangement joins TRBV7-2 to TRBJ2-7; D might be TRBD2 (5 bases). CDR3 length: 14 residues. V lost 1 base and J 7 bases, leaving 14 bases between the germline ends. CDR1 SGHTA and CDR2 FQGNSA come from the germline V gene.

This clone was observed a single time. This chain links TRBV4-3 with TRBJ2-7; D might be TRBD1 (6 bases). Germline V gene lookup returns CDR1 LGHNA and CDR2 YSLEER. Trimming shortened V by 0 bases and J by 3 bases, and 12 bases separated the two germline ends. The CDR3 has 15 residues. The CDR3 DNA sequence: TGCGCCAGCAGCCAAGATGAGGGCAGGGGCTACGAGCAGTACTTC. As protein: CASSQDEGRGYEQYF.

V usage is TRBV27 and J usage is TRBJ1-1; 8 bases agree with TRBD1. The CDR3 loop spans 15 amino acids. Germline V gene sequence: CDR1 MNHEY, CDR2 SMNVEV (reference sequence). J lost 5 bases, V lost 6 bases, and 11 bases had no gene match. The chain's CDR3 is CASSLFQGARTEAFF. CDR3 sequence (DNA): TGTGCCAGCAGCCTATTTCAGGGGGCACGGACTGAAGCTTTCTTT.

V and J are TRBV2 and TRBJ2-7, with 7 positions matching TRBD1. V lost 6 bases to trimming and J lost 0 bases; unmatched junction nucleotides: 8. The CDR3 covers 15 residues. Looked up from germline, CDR1 is SNHLY and CDR2 is FYNNEI. In nucleotides, the CDR3 is TGTGCCAGCAGCCAACAGGGGTTTCTCTCCTACGAGCAGTACTTC. As protein: CASSQQGFLSYEQYF. The whole variable domain, remainder taken from reference TRBV2 and TRBJ2-7, is EPEVTQTPSHQVTQMGQEVILRCVPISNHLYFYWYRQILGQKVEFLVSFYNNEISEKSEIFDDQFSVERPDGSNFTLKIRSTKLEDSAMYFCASSQQGFLSYEQYFGPGTRLTVT.